The clone carrying this T cell receptor (beta chain) appeared a single time. Only in-frame clones appear in the TCRdb table, and some are missing; sequencing was by immunoSEQ multiplex PCR. The sample yields roughly 660,000 clones, roughly 90% seen once. CDR1 is SGHRS, CDR2 YFSETQ, per germline. J gave up 3 bases and V 5 bases, and 4 bases lay outside the gene matches. CDR3 length: 14 residues. These data come from a study of shared T cell receptors in the human thymus. These data also formed part of another study, on human thymus T cells. From that second work: The thymus was resected at corrective cardiac surgery.

The clonotype comes from a boy under three years old with a congenital heart defect. The chain uses TRBV5-1 and TRBJ1-4; 7 bases are shared with TRBD1. The sequenced sample was thymocytes. In DNA form, the CDR3 reads TGCGCCAGCAGGGGGGGACAGCCTAATGAAAAACTGTTTTTT. Translating it yields CASRGGQPNEKLFF.